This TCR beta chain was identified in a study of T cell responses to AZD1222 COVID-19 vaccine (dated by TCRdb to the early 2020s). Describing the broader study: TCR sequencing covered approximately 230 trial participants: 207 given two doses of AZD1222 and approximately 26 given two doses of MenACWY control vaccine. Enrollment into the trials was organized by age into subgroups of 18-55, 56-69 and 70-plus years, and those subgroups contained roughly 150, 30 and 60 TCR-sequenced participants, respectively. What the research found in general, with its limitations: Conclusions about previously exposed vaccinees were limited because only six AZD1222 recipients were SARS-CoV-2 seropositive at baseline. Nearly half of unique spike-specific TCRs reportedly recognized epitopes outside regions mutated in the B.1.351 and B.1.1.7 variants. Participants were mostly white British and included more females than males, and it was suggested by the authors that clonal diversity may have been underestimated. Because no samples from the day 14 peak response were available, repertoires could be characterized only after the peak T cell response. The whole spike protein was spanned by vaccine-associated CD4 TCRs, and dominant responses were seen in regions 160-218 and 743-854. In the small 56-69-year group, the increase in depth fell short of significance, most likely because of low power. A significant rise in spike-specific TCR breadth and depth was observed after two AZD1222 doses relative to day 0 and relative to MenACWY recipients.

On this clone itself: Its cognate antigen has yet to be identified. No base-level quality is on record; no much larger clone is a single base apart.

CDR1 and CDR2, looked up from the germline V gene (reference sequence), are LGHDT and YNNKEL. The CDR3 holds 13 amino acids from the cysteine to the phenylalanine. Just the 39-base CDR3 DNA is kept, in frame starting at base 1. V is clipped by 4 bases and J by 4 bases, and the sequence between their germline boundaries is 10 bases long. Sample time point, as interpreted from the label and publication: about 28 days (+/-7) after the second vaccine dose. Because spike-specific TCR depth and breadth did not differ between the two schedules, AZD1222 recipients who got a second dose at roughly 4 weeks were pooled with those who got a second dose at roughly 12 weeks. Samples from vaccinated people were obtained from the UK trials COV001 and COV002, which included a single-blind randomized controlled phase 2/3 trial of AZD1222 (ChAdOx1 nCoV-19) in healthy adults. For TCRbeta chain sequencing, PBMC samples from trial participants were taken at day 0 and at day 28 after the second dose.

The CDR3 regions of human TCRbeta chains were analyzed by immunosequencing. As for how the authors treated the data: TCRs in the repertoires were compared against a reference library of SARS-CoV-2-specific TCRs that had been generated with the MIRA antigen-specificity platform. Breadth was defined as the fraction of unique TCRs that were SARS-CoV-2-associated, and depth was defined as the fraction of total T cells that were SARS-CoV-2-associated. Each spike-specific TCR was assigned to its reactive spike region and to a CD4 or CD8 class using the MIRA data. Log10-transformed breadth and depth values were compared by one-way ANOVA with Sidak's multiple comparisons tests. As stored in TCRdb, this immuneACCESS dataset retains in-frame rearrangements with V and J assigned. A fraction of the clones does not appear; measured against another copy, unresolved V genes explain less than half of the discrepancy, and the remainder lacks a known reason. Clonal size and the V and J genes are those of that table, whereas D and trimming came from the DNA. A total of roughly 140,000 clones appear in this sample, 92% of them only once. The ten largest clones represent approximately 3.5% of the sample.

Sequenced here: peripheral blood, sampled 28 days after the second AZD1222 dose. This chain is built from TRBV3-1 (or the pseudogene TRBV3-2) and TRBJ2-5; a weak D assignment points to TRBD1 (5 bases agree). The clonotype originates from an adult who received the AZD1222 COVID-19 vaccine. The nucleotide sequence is TGTGCCAGCAGCCCCCAGGGAAGAGAGACCCAGTACTTC. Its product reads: CASSPQGRETQYF.